Following are 10 T cell receptor beta chains from one sample sequenced in a study of T cells in Graves' hyperthyroidism and ophthalmopathy. Researchers took RNA transcripts and amplified the TCR beta CDR3 regions from them. TCR CDR3 underwent first-round RT-PCR with the HTBI primer set. MiXCR, run by TCRdb on the multiplex PCR reads, gives a single entry per CDR3 protein. The sample includes some 800,000 distinct CDR3 sequences, 35% to 40% of them seen just once. Material: blood. These receptors all come from a man younger than 35 with Graves' hyperthyroidism.

There are many counts of this clonotype. The chain has TRBV25-1 and TRBJ1-4; TRBD1 matches 7 bases. Looked up from germline, CDR1 is MGHDK and CDR2 is SYGVNS. The CDR3 has 16 residues. V trimming: 2 bases; J trimming: 6 bases; junction bases outside the gene matches: 9. The CDR3 region is CASSEPRQGEDEKLFF. CDR3 DNA sequence: TGTGCCAGCAGTGAACCTCGACAGGGCGAAGATGAAAAACTGTTTTTT.

This clonotype was seen more than once but under ten times. The chain uses TRBV7-2 and TRBJ2-7; TRBD1 matches 10 bases. The length of the CDR3 is 14 residues. Germline V gene sequence: CDR1 SGHTA, CDR2 FQGNSA. Unmatched junction bases numbered 8, after V lost 6 bases and J lost 6 bases. CDR3 coding DNA: TGTGCCAGCAGTTGGGACAGGGGAAACGTCGAGCAGTACTTC. Translation gives CASSWDRGNVEQYF.

The table lists this clonotype with a few counts. This rearrangement joins TRBV4-1 to TRBJ1-6; TRBD1 might be the D (6 bases). V was trimmed by 3 bases and J by 11 bases, leaving 17 bases between them. Germline-derived CDR1 and CDR2 are MGHRA and YSYEKL. The CDR3 length is 15 residues. The CDR3 nucleotides read TGCGCCAGCAGCCAGGAGCTGGGGGCAAATCCACCCCTCCACTTT. Its protein is CASSQELGANPPLHF.

This clonotype was detected only once. V is TRBV10-3 and J is TRBJ1-5, with 12 bases identical to TRBD1. The ends lost 8 bases at V and 8 bases at J; junction bases unmatched: 1. In germline, CDR1 is ENHRY, CDR2 SYGVKD. CDR3 length equals 12 residues. The CDR3 region has the DNA TGTGCCATCGGGACAGGGGGCAAGCCCCAGCATTTT. This translates into CAIGTGGKPQHF.

In regard to this clonotype: A much larger clone differs by one base, so this may be a read error. The chain uses TRBV7-3 and TRBJ2-6; unclear D gene. Germline CDR1 reads SGHTA; CDR2 reads FQGTGA. The CDR3 has 15 amino acids. The CDR3 DNA reads as TGTGCCGGCAGCTTAAACGCAATTGGGGCCAACGTCCTGACTTTC. It specifies CAGSLNAIGANVLTF.

The rearrangement uses TRBV6-6 and TRBJ2-7; D might be TRBD1 (5 bases). The V end was cut by 0 bases, the J end by 1 base, with 13 bases between. The length of the CDR3 is 16 residues. The V gene's germline CDR1 is MNHNY and CDR2 SVGAGI (reference sequence). CDR3 bases: TGTGCCAGCAGTTACTCGAGGCAGGGCTTATCCTACGAGCAGTACTTC. It specifies CASSYSRQGLSYEQYF.

This clonotype was detected only a few times. The chain combines TRBV2 with TRBJ2-7; TRBD2 might be the D (6 bases). Trimming took off 6 bases at V and 1 base at J, with 19 bases between the two ends. Germline CDR1 and CDR2: SNHLY and FYNNEI. CDR3 length: 16 residues. The CDR3 loop reads CASSVREDSVSYEQYF. For the CDR3, the DNA is TGTGCCAGCAGCGTCAGGGAGGACTCAGTTTCCTACGAGCAGTACTTC.

This chain links TRBV12-3 or TRBV12-4 with TRBJ1-1, with D tentatively TRBD1 (5 bases). The CDR3 runs 14 residues. The V gene lost 3 bases and the J gene lost 7 bases, with 15 bases spanning the gap. Here the CDR3 reads CASSFPGDRGEAFF. CDR3 DNA sequence: TGTGCCAGCAGTTTCCCGGGGGATAGAGGTGAAGCTTTCTTT.

This clonotype was detected many times. The rearrangement uses TRBV29-1 and TRBJ1-1; D is undetermined. This CDR3 has 13 residues. The germline V and J ends were trimmed by 1 base and 2 bases, with 8 bases remaining between them. Germline V gene data show CDR1 as SQVTM and CDR2 as ANQGSEA. The CDR3 DNA reads TGCAGCGTTGAAGGACGTTTCAACACTGAAGCTTTCTTT. Its translation is CSVEGRFNTEAFF.

This clonotype has just a few counts. V gene TRBV28 combines with J gene TRBJ2-7; D call uncertain. Germline CDR1 reads MDHEN; CDR2 reads SYDVKM. Trimming removed 8 bases at V and 2 bases at J, with 13 bases between. This CDR3 spans 13 amino acids. The CDR3 loop is CASRAAGPYEQYF. For the CDR3, the DNA is TGTGCCAGCCGCGCGGCAGGACCCTACGAGCAGTACTTC.